The 5 T cell receptor beta chains below come from one sample, sequenced in a study of blood T cells in healthy people across ages. A second PCR, run for about 7 to 11 cycles, used a sample-barcoded 5' primer plus a J-beta primer mix. TCRdb re-called the 5' RACE reads with MiXCR, one entry per CDR3 protein. Counted here are approximately 800,000 distinct CDR3 sequences, 58% occurring once; the ten biggest clones make up over 20%. The sample consisted of blood. Source of these receptors: a man aged 25 to 45 in good health.

This clonotype was recorded a few times. The CDR3 reads CSVGTGANTEAFF. The CDR3 DNA sequence: TGCAGCGTTGGTACAGGGGCGAACACTGAAGCTTTCTTT. The chain employs TRBV29-1 and TRBJ1-1; 7 bases are a match to TRBD1. Germline values: CDR1 SQVTM, CDR2 ANQGSEA. Germline trimming cut 4 bases from V and 1 base from J; bases unmatched to any gene: 3. This CDR3 is built from 13 residues.

The chain has TRBV29-1 and TRBJ2-5; D is possibly TRBD1 (5 bases). Trimming removed 2 bases at V and 11 bases at J, with 15 bases between. This CDR3 has 12 residues. Per germline, CDR1 SQVTM and CDR2 ANQGSEA. CDR3 amino acids: CSVESQPSGQYF. Written as DNA, the CDR3 is TGCAGCGTTGAATCACAACCCTCAGGGCAGTACTTC.

The gene calls are TRBV6-1 and TRBJ1-5; D is undetermined. Germline V gives CDR1 MNHNS, CDR2 SASEGT. This CDR3 contains 15 residues. V was pared by 8 bases and J by 1 base, with 15 bases between. Here the CDR3 DNA reads TGTGCCAGCCTTGGGCCGGGGTCCAGCAATCAGCCCCAGCATTTT. Translating gives CASLGPGSSNQPQHF.

This chain joins TRBV10-3 and TRBJ2-3, with 12 bases aligning to TRBD2. The CDR3 runs to 14 residues. Germline CDR1 is ENHRY and CDR2 is SYGVKD. With V trimmed by 6 bases and J by 7 bases, 5 bases remained unmatched. The CDR3 DNA follows: TGTGCCATCAGCGCTAGCGGGAGGGAAAATACGCAGTATTTT. It translates to CAISASGRENTQYF.

The chain is built from TRBV12-3 or TRBV12-4 and TRBJ2-1; D may be TRBD1 (6 bases). V was cut by 5 bases and J by 8 bases, with 13 bases left in between. The CDR3 is 13 amino acids. CDR3 nucleotides: TGTGCCAGCAGTGCCGGGACACGGGATGAGCAGTTCTTC. Amino acids: CASSAGTRDEQFF.